These T cell receptor beta chains were read from a single sample in a study of blood T cell repertoires in COVID-19. TCRdb's table, derived via immunoSEQ multiplex PCR, lists solely in-frame clones and lacks some. The repertoire consists of some 45,000 clones, with about four fifths occurring once and the leading ten covering around 15%. Sample: peripheral blood. The receptor source for this set is a human donor in a cohort sampled during active COVID-19. CDR3s include the opening cysteine and the closing phenylalanine or tryptophan.

TRBV10-3,TRBJ2-5,CAISESGREETQYF
TRBV9,TRBJ2-3,CASNELGIAAGTQYF
TRBV30,TRBJ2-3,CAWSTRGGDTQYF
TRBV19,TRBJ2-2,CASSTSGTGGYTGELFF
TRBV19,TRBJ1-4,CASHRRTGEKLFF
TRBV29-1,TRBJ1-1,CSGNRGVNTEAFF
TRBV19,TRBJ2-2,CASSNLRGAGTGELFF
TRBV18,TRBJ2-7,CASSPDRGREQYF
TRBV11-2,TRBJ2-1,CASSLGVAGYNEQFF
TRBV29-1,TRBJ2-3,CSALLGVDTQYF
TRBV18,TRBJ2-2,CASSPDTSGRSANTGELFF
TRBV6-6,TRBJ2-3,CASTFSGQGTDTQYF
TRBV20-1,TRBJ2-5,CSARGPGEWYF
TRBV6-6,TRBJ1-1,CASSGTHSAQTEAFF
TRBV5-4,TRBJ2-2,CASRIGGGTGELFF
TRBV10-3,TRBJ1-2,CAISALYLNTGTNYGYTF
TRBV24-1,TRBJ2-2,CATGDRVAGELFF
TRBV7-9,TRBJ2-7,CASTLRTDLGEQYF
TRBV20-1,TRBJ2-5,CSASYVETQYF
TRBV5-4,TRBJ2-3,CASSPRGLAGGGDTQYF
TRBV7-8,TRBJ1-1,CASSLGLNRGRAEAFF
TRBV5-4,TRBJ1-6,CASSPGQGENSPLHF
TRBV4-2,TRBJ2-1,CASRPASGIGDEQFF
TRBV28,TRBJ2-2,CASSRSGGAGTGELFF
TRBV7-2,TRBJ2-3,CASSYHPRLARPTDTQYF
TRBV6-2/TRBV6-3,TRBJ2-7,CASSYLGQGVAEQYF
TRBV28,TRBJ2-7,CASRIHRVPGEQYF
TRBV28,TRBJ2-7,CASSSTRTGKNEQYF
TRBV5-6,TRBJ1-6,CASSLGPGQEYNSPLHF
TRBV19,TRBJ2-1,CASSKERNEQFF
TRBV27,TRBJ1-2,CASSSEVNYGYTF
TRBV30,TRBJ2-5,CAWGGGSQETQYF
TRBV7-2,TRBJ2-1,CASSPRLAGGGGNEQFF
TRBV11-3,TRBJ2-7,CASSLGQGGIYEQYF
TRBV29-1,TRBJ1-4,CSVEGGGIEKLFF
TRBV29-1,TRBJ2-5,CSVEDEAGQTQYF
TRBV29-1,TRBJ1-2,CSADAQGLYGYTF
TRBV11-3,TRBJ2-1,CASSVGGMVNEQFF
TRBV30,TRBJ1-2,CAWSVGAGYGYTF
TRBV3-1/TRBV3-2,TRBJ2-2,CASSQLAGVTGELFF
TRBV7-9,TRBJ2-2,CASSPRAQGAVGELFF
TRBV12-5,TRBJ2-1,CASGLELTSGSGNEQFF
TRBV28,TRBJ1-1,CASSPTTDTNTEAFF
TRBV6-5,TRBJ2-2,CASSYQTGVSGELFF
TRBV19,TRBJ1-2,CASSIGTAVTSNYGYTF
TRBV5-4,TRBJ1-5,CASSLPGFGNQPQHF
TRBV19,TRBJ1-2,CASKTGQGGYGYTF
TRBV10-3,TRBJ1-4,CAIKPDSAFNEKLFF
TRBV7-3,TRBJ2-2,CASSLSQGALTGELFF
TRBV4-1,TRBJ2-1,CASSQVQRGEQFF
TRBV3-1/TRBV3-2,TRBJ2-7,CASSHVAGVYEQYF
TRBV30,TRBJ2-5,CAWSLREFGETQYF
TRBV14,TRBJ2-1,CASSRTSGYNEQFF
TRBV18,TRBJ2-5,CASSLQGARQETQYF
TRBV18,TRBJ2-5,CASSPPRETQYF
TRBV9,TRBJ1-5,CASSPDPSGNQPQHF
TRBV6-5,TRBJ1-5,CASSYSRGGDQPQHF
TRBV6-5,TRBJ2-7,CAVGGREQYF
TRBV14,TRBJ2-5,CASSRQGQETQYF